The 25 T cell receptor beta chains below come from one sample, sequenced in a study of blood T cell repertoires in COVID-19. The protocol was immunoSEQ multiplex PCR, while the TCRdb copy is restricted to in-frame clones and leaves out a portion. Of some 240,000 clones listed, around 85% were seen once; the top ten hold under 2.5%. Sequencing was performed on peripheral blood. The receptors stem from a woman aged 70 to 79 with COVID-19, enrolled during active disease.

The rearrangement links TRBV4-2 to TRBJ2-7; TRBD2 aligns across 7 bases. Per germline, CDR1 LGHNA and CDR2 YNFKEQ. Losses at the gene ends were 0 bases for V and 7 bases for J; bases not matched to a gene: 3. The CDR3 contains 13 residues. CDR3 protein: CASSQESGGEQYF. The CDR3 DNA sequence: TGTGCCAGCAGCCAAGAGTCGGGAGGAGAGCAGTACTTC.

The chain links TRBV18 to TRBJ2-7; 9 bases match TRBD1. The CDR3 runs to 14 residues. V was clipped by 4 bases and J by 3 bases; unmatched bases: 4. The germline gives CDR1 KGHSH, CDR2 LQKENI. The CDR3 bases are TGTGCCAGCTCACTAACGGGACAGGGCTACGAGCAGTACTTC. Its protein product is CASSLTGQGYEQYF.

CDR3 coding DNA: TGTGCCAGCAGCTTAGCGGGGGGGCTCTCACTCACAGATACGCAGTATTTT. Encoded protein: CASSLAGGLSLTDTQYF. The chain has TRBV4-2 and TRBJ2-3, with 11 bases that match TRBD2. This CDR3 is 17 amino acids long. Germline CDR1 is LGHNA and CDR2 is YNFKEQ. J was trimmed by 2 bases and V by 5 bases; bases with no gene match: 9.

The rearrangement joins TRBV9 to TRBJ2-2, with TRBD2 matching over 8 bases. Germline CDR1 and CDR2: SGDLS and YYNGEE. Trimming took 1 base from V and 6 from J; bases not matched to a gene: 17. The length of the CDR3 is 19 residues. The CDR3 sequence: CASSVRPLLSGRLAGELFF. The DNA of the CDR3 is TGTGCCAGCAGCGTACGCCCCCTTTTAAGCGGGAGACTGGCCGGGGAGCTGTTTTTT.

The CDR3 reads CASSQAGTGGETQYF. The CDR3 DNA reads TGTGCCAGCAGCCAGGCGGGGACAGGGGGAGAGACCCAGTACTTC. The V and J genes are TRBV4-2 and TRBJ2-5; 11 bases are shared with TRBD1. CDR3 size: 15 residues. Germline V gene sequence: CDR1 LGHNA, CDR2 YNFKEQ. With 3 bases clipped from V and 4 bases from J, the junction kept 4 bases outside the gene matches.

CDR3 sequence (DNA): TGTGCCAGCAGCCAAGATGACGGGACTAGCGGGGGAAAAGGTGTCGAGCAGTACTTC. Translating it yields CASSQDDGTSGGKGVEQYF. The chain has TRBV4-2 and TRBJ2-7, with 14 bases lining up with TRBD2. The CDR3 extends over 19 amino acids. J was trimmed by 6 bases and V by 0 bases; bases with no gene match: 13. Germline V CDR1 and CDR2: LGHNA, YNFKEQ.

This rearrangement joins TRBV19 to TRBJ1-2; possible D gene TRBD1, 5 bases. The CDR3 runs to 14 residues. V was pared by 5 bases and J by 5 bases, with 15 bases between. CDR1 is LNHDA and CDR2 is SQIVND in the germline V gene (reference sequence). This CDR3 reads CASSVYNSGYGYTF. The CDR3 region has the DNA TGTGCCAGTAGTGTCTATAACTCAGGGTATGGCTACACCTTC.

The chain couples TRBV18 to TRBJ2-6, with TRBD2 as a possible D gene (5 bases). Trimming left V 3 bases short and J 2 bases short, with 26 bases between. Germline assignment: CDR1 KGHSH and CDR2 LQKENI. The CDR3 contains 21 residues. The CDR3 nucleotides are TGTGCCAGCTCACCGCAGGAGAGGGAATGGCTTACAGTCACTGGGGCCAACGTCCTGACTTTC. Translation gives CASSPQEREWLTVTGANVLTF. The whole variable domain, filled in from reference TRBV18 and TRBJ2-6, reads NAGVMQNPRHLVRRRGQEARLRCSPMKGHSHVYWYRQLPEEGLKFMVYLQKENIIDESGMPKERFSAEFPKEGPSILRIQQVVRGDSAAYFCASSPQEREWLTVTGANVLTFGAGSRLTVL.

The rearrangement links TRBV15 to TRBJ1-1; D call uncertain. Germline V lookup: CDR1 LNHNV, CDR2 YYDKDF (reference sequence). The CDR3 has 12 residues. V was pared by 3 bases and J by 10 bases, with 12 bases between. This chain's CDR3 is CATSREGRVAFF. For the CDR3, the DNA is TGTGCCACCAGCAGGGAAGGGCGGGTAGCTTTCTTT.

The chain carries TRBV7-2 and TRBJ1-5; 7 nucleotides agree with TRBD1. V gave up 5 bases and J gave up 9 bases; unmatched junction bases: 10. The CDR3 loop spans 14 amino acids. Germline-derived CDR1 and CDR2 are SGHTA and FQGNSA. The chain's CDR3 is CASSTRGGLGPQHF. The CDR3 region has the DNA TGTGCCAGCAGCACTAGAGGGGGCCTCGGGCCCCAGCATTTT.

The rearrangement joins TRBV20-1 to TRBJ1-6, with 9 bases matching TRBD1. The ends lost 3 bases at V and 5 bases at J; junction bases unmatched: 5. Germline values: CDR1 DFQATT, CDR2 SNEGSKA (reference sequence). The CDR3 extends over 15 amino acids. The CDR3 coding sequence is TGCAGTGCTAGTACAGGGGGCCTAGATAATTCACCCCTCCACTTT. As protein: CSASTGGLDNSPLHF.

This clone was detected a few times. V usage is TRBV5-5 and J usage is TRBJ1-2; no clear D. The CDR3 sequence is 17 residues long. Germline V CDR1 and CDR2: SGHKS, YYEKEE (reference sequence). V gave up 1 base and J gave up 5 bases, with 21 bases separating them. DNA of the CDR3: TGTGCCAGCAGCTTGTTGGGCACCCCTTCAGTACCATATGGCTACACCTTC. It specifies CASSLLGTPSVPYGYTF.

This rearrangement joins TRBV7-2 to TRBJ1-2; D ambiguous. Trimming took 1 base from V and 4 from J, leaving 10 bases between them. Germline V gene sequence: CDR1 SGHTA, CDR2 FQGNSA. The CDR3 has 14 residues. CDR3 protein: CASSLGGSFYGYTF. The CDR3 DNA is TGTGCCAGCAGCTTAGGAGGCAGCTTCTATGGCTACACCTTC.

This chain connects TRBV25-1 to TRBJ2-7, with TRBD2 matching 9 bases. Germline CDR1 and CDR2: MGHDK and SYGVNS. With 5 bases clipped from V and 2 bases from J, the junction kept 7 bases outside the gene matches. This CDR3 spans 15 amino acids. This CDR3 is CASSSSGRLAYEQYF. In nucleotides, the CDR3 is TGTGCCAGCAGTTCAAGCGGGAGGCTAGCCTACGAGCAGTACTTC.

The rearrangement links TRBV5-1 to TRBJ1-1, with D uncertain. CDR3 length: 14 residues. Germline V CDR1 and CDR2: SGHRS, YFSETQ. Trimming removed 2 bases from V and 5 bases from J, with 13 bases in between. The CDR3 DNA reads TGCGCCAGCAGCTTTGAGGGTCGGGATACTGAAGCTTTCTTT. Amino acids: CASSFEGRDTEAFF.

The chain carries TRBV19 and TRBJ1-1; D is unresolved. The CDR3 is made up of 13 amino acids. The germline V gene encodes CDR1 LNHDA and CDR2 SQIVND (reference sequence). V lost 7 bases and J lost 0, with 9 bases in between. The CDR3 reads CASNSQLNTEAFF. CDR3 DNA sequence: TGTGCCAGTAACAGTCAACTGAACACTGAAGCTTTCTTT. Supplemented by reference TRBV19 and TRBJ1-1, the full variable domain reads DGGITQSPKYLFRKEGQNVTLSCEQNLNHDAMYWYRQDPGQGLRLIYYSQIVNDFQKGDIAEGYSVSREKKESFPLTVTSAQKNPTAFYLCASNSQLNTEAFFGQGTRLTVV.

This clone has only one observation. The rearrangement links TRBV21-1 to TRBJ1-4; TRBD1 is the table's D call, not checked against the DNA. TRBV21-1 represents a pseudogene. The CDR3 loop spans 16 amino acids. Here the CDR3 reads CASSKEEQGRNEKLFF. The CDR3 coding sequence is TGTGCCAGCAGCAAAGAGGAACAGGGCCGTAATGAAAAACTGTTTTTT.

The chain carries TRBV11-3 and TRBJ2-3, with TRBD2 identical over 9 bases. Germline V CDR1 and CDR2: SGHNT, YENEEA. This CDR3 has 15 residues. V shed 10 bases and J 7 bases; nucleotides not matched to a gene: 15. This CDR3 reads CATQRGGGAPNTQYF. The CDR3 DNA sequence: TGTGCCACTCAGCGGGGCGGGGGGGCCCCAAATACGCAGTATTTT. The whole variable domain, filled in from reference TRBV11-3 and TRBJ2-3, reads EAGVVQSPRYKIIEKKQPVAFWCNPISGHNTLYWYLQNLGQGPELLIRYENEEAVDDSQLPKDRFSAERLKGVDSTLKIQPAELGDSAVYLCATQRGGGAPNTQYFGPGTRLTVL.

The J gene is TRBJ1-2, the V gene TRBV5-5; 7 bases agree with TRBD1. J gave up 8 bases and V 0 bases, and 10 bases lay outside the gene matches. Germline V gene lookup returns CDR1 SGHKS and CDR2 YYEKEE (reference sequence). This CDR3 contains 15 residues. The CDR3 is CASSLAAGGNFGYTF. CDR3 bases: TGTGCCAGCAGCTTGGCGGCAGGGGGAAATTTCGGCTACACCTTC.

The CDR3 protein is CASSPQGANTIYF. The CDR3 DNA reads as TGTGCCAGTAGTCCCCAGGGGGCGAACACCATATATTTT. This chain links TRBV19 with TRBJ1-3; 8 nucleotides match TRBD1. V gave up 5 bases and J gave up 7 bases; unmatched junction bases: 4. Germline V gene lookup returns CDR1 LNHDA and CDR2 SQIVND (reference sequence). CDR3 length equals 13 residues.

The chain recombines TRBV18 with TRBJ1-2, with D tentatively TRBD1 (5 bases). CDR3 size: 15 residues. The germline V gene encodes CDR1 KGHSH and CDR2 LQKENI. Trimming left V 1 base short and J 2 bases short, with 11 bases between. The CDR3 DNA reads as TGTGCCAGCTCACCACTGTCCGGGGGGAACTATGGCTACACCTTC. Its protein product is CASSPLSGGNYGYTF. The variable domain in full, completed from reference TRBV18 and TRBJ1-2, reads NAGVMQNPRHLVRRRGQEARLRCSPMKGHSHVYWYRQLPEEGLKFMVYLQKENIIDESGMPKERFSAEFPKEGPSILRIQQVVRGDSAAYFCASSPLSGGNYGYTFGSGTRLTVV.

This chain links TRBV2 with TRBJ2-1, with 9 bases matching TRBD1. V was pared by 5 bases and J by 6 bases, with 2 bases of the junction left unmatched. Germline loops: CDR1 SNHLY, CDR2 FYNNEI. The CDR3 runs to 13 residues. Written as DNA, the CDR3 is TGTGCCAGCAGTAGGGGACAGGGCAATGAGCAGTTCTTC. This sequence encodes CASSRGQGNEQFF.

V is TRBV6-4 and J is TRBJ2-3, with 15 bases matching TRBD2. This CDR3 contains 14 residues. CDR1 is MRHNA and CDR2 is SNTAGT in the germline V gene. V shed 4 bases, J shed 13 bases, and the junction held 6 bases outside the gene matches. The CDR3 here is CASSAGTSGRFEYF. As DNA, the CDR3 is TGTGCCAGCAGTGCCGGGACTAGCGGGAGGTTTGAGTATTTT.

V is TRBV5-1 and J is TRBJ2-1; 8 positions match TRBD2. J was trimmed by 4 bases and V by 0 bases; bases with no gene match: 3. This CDR3 region has 15 residues. Germline CDR1 and CDR2: SGHRS and YFSETQ. This CDR3 reads CASSLEGGGYNEQFF. As DNA, the CDR3 is TGCGCCAGCAGCTTGGAAGGCGGGGGGTACAATGAGCAGTTCTTC.

This chain uses TRBV2 with TRBJ2-2, with 8 bases identical to TRBD1. CDR1 is SNHLY and CDR2 is FYNNEI in the germline V gene. The CDR3 sequence is 16 residues long. V trimming: 7 bases; J trimming: 5 bases; junction bases outside the gene matches: 12. CDR3 amino acids: CASIPPGQDQTGELFF. CDR3 nucleotides: TGTGCCAGCATCCCACCGGGACAGGACCAAACCGGGGAGCTGTTTTTT.